A selection of T cell receptor beta chains follows, all from one sample in a study of T cell responses to AZD1222 COVID-19 vaccine. Data came from immunoSEQ multiplex PCR; TCRdb stores just in-frame clones and leaves some out. The repertoire holds roughly 100,000 clones, with 80% to 90% as singletons. The sample was peripheral blood, taken on day 0 of AZD1222 vaccination. The receptors were sampled from an adult in good health. CDR3s include the opening cysteine and the closing phenylalanine or tryptophan. Fields, in order: D gene, clone size, J gene, V gene, CDR3 DNA, CDR3 protein. A D gene is named only where the DNA matches it firmly. The size entry is marked missing in some rows and otherwise reads once, few, many or a size class.

>TRBD1|NA|TRBJ1-1|TRBV7-9
TGTGCCAGCACCAGGACAGGGGACACTGAAGCTTTCTTT
CASTRTGDTEAFF
>NA|NA|TRBJ2-1|TRBV4-2
TGTGCCAGCAGCCAAGGGGGTGGCGGGTTCAATGAGCAGTTCTTC
CASSQGGGGFNEQFF
>TRBD2|NA|TRBJ2-1|TRBV19
TGTGCCAGTAACGGGGGGGCGGTCTACAATGAGCAGTTCTTC
CASNGGAVYNEQFF
>NA|NA|TRBJ2-5|TRBV14
TGTGCCAGCAGCCCCCGGGACTTGCAAGAGACCCAGTACTTC
CASSPRDLQETQYF
>TRBD2|NA|TRBJ2-3|TRBV5-6
TGTGCCAGCAGCTTTTCCGGGACTAGCGTTAACTTTAGCACAGATACGCAGTATTTT
CASSFSGTSVNFSTDTQYF
>TRBD1|NA|TRBJ2-7|TRBV4-3
TGCGCCAGCAGCCAAGAGACAGGGGCCTACGAGCAGTACTTC
CASSQETGAYEQYF
>NA|NA|TRBJ1-5|TRBV4-1
TGCGCCAGCAGCCAAGGGGGGCTTGGCAATCAGCCCCAGCATTTT
CASSQGGLGNQPQHF
>NA|NA|TRBJ1-5|TRBV27
TGTGCCAGCAGTCTACACGGGGAGGGCAATCAGCCCCAGCATTTT
CASSLHGEGNQPQHF
>NA|NA|TRBJ1-1|TRBV19
TGTGCCAGTAGTAGAGTGAGAGACACTGAAGCTTTCTTT
CASSRVRDTEAFF
>NA|NA|TRBJ1-2|TRBV4-1
TGCGCCAGCAGCCAAGATTCGCAGCGCCTTAACTATGGCTACACCTTC
CASSQDSQRLNYGYTF
>TRBD1|NA|TRBJ1-2|TRBV9
TGTGCCAGCAGCCCCCGGACAGGCAACTATGGCTACACCTTC
CASSPRTGNYGYTF
>NA|NA|TRBJ1-3|TRBV30
TGTGCCTGGAGTGTAGGCAGCTCTGGAAACACCATATATTTT
CAWSVGSSGNTIYF
>NA|once|TRBJ2-7|TRBV6-1
TGTGCCAGCAGTGAAGGAAGAGCCTCCTACGAGCAGTACTTC
CASSEGRASYEQYF
>NA|NA|TRBJ1-2|TRBV30
TGTGCCTGGAGTGAAGAGGCTAACTATGGCTACACCTTC
CAWSEEANYGYTF
>NA|NA|TRBJ1-2|TRBV30
TGTGCCTGGAGTGCCAACAGAGTTAACTATGGCTACACCTTC
CAWSANRVNYGYTF
>TRBD1|once|TRBJ1-2|TRBV18
TGTGCCAGCTCACCAGAACAGGGGCATGGCTACACCTTC
CASSPEQGHGYTF
>NA|NA|TRBJ1-2|TRBV30
TGTGCCTGGAGTGTAGGGGTCGGCGGCTACACCTTC
CAWSVGVGGYTF
>NA|once|TRBJ1-3|TRBV9
TGTGCCAGCAGCGCAAGAGAGTACTCTGGAAACACCATATATTTT
CASSAREYSGNTIYF
>TRBD1|NA|TRBJ1-1|TRBV5-1
TGCGCCAGTAGGGGACAGGGGGCATCTGAAGCTTTCTTT
CASRGQGASEAFF
>NA|few|TRBJ2-2|TRBV27
TGTGCCAGCAGTTGGGGTAGCGGCTCGAACACCGGGGAGCTGTTTTTT
CASSWGSGSNTGELFF
>NA|NA|TRBJ2-7|TRBV27
TGTGCCAGCAGTTCACAGCCCATTCGGGAGCAGTACTTC
CASSSQPIREQYF
>NA|NA|TRBJ2-7|TRBV6-5
TGTGCCAGCAGTTACGGGGGACCCTTAGGTTACGAGCAGTACTTC
CASSYGGPLGYEQYF
>TRBD1|once|TRBJ2-7|TRBV4-2
TGTGCCAGCAGCCAAGATCAGGGGGCCTCCTACGAGCAGTACTTC
CASSQDQGASYEQYF
>TRBD1|NA|TRBJ2-7|TRBV9
TGTGCCAGCAGCGTAGACGCAGGACAGGGGGCGCGGGAGCAGTACTTC
CASSVDAGQGAREQYF
>TRBD2|NA|TRBJ2-7|TRBV7-9
TGTGCCAGCAGCTCCCACCCGGCTAGCGGGGGGATGAACGAGCAGTACTTC
CASSSHPASGGMNEQYF
>TRBD2|NA|TRBJ2-3|TRBV7-8
TGTGCCAGCAGCCCACAGACTAGCGGGAGCACAGATACGCAGTATTTT
CASSPQTSGSTDTQYF
>NA|NA|TRBJ1-4|TRBV4-3
TGCGCCAGCAGCCAAATATTTCGGACCGACACTAATGAAAAACTGTTTTTT
CASSQIFRTDTNEKLFF
>NA|NA|TRBJ2-5|TRBV5-1
TGCGCCAGCAGCTTGTTTGGAGGACAAGAGACCCAGTACTTC
CASSLFGGQETQYF
>TRBD1|NA|TRBJ1-2|TRBV6-5
TGTGCCAGCAGTTACACAGGGGGCGTGAGGGGCTACACCTTC
CASSYTGGVRGYTF
>NA|once|TRBJ2-5|TRBV4-2
TGTGCCAGCAGCGAGAGGGGACTCCTAATAGGGGAGACCCAGTACTTC
CASSERGLLIGETQYF
>NA|NA|TRBJ1-5|TRBV4-1
TGCGCCAGCAGCCCCGATAGGTCCCCTGGGACGCAGCCCCAGCATTTT
CASSPDRSPGTQPQHF
>NA|few|TRBJ2-7|TRBV7-2
TGTGCCAGCAGCGCGGCTTCCTACGAGCAGTACTTC
CASSAASYEQYF
>TRBD1|NA|TRBJ1-1|TRBV9
TGTGCCAGCAGCGAACAGGGGGCAATTACGGACACTGAAGCTTTCTTT
CASSEQGAITDTEAFF
>NA|NA|TRBJ1-2|TRBV12-3/TRBV12-4
TGTGCCAATTGGGGCACGGGCTATGGCTACACCTTC
CANWGTGYGYTF
>NA|NA|TRBJ1-5|TRBV30
TGTGCCTGGAGTGTACTTTGGAATCAGCCCCAGCATTTT
CAWSVLWNQPQHF
>NA|NA|TRBJ1-2|TRBV7-9
TGTGCCAGCAGCTTACAGTTTGGCTATGGCTACACCTTC
CASSLQFGYGYTF
>TRBD1|NA|TRBJ1-2|TRBV2
TGTGCCAGCAGTGGGACAGGCTATGGCTACACCTTC
CASSGTGYGYTF
>NA|NA|TRBJ1-5|TRBV10-3
TGTGCCATCGGGGGGACACCAGGGGATCAGCCCCAGCATTTT
CAIGGTPGDQPQHF
>NA|NA|TRBJ2-7|TRBV2
TGTGCCAGCAGTGAAACGGGATACTTCGTCGAGCAGTACTTC
CASSETGYFVEQYF
>NA|NA|TRBJ2-6|TRBV11-2
TGTGCCAGCAGCCCGCGGGGCCGCCTGGCTGGGGCCAACGTCCTGACTTTC
CASSPRGRLAGANVLTF
>NA|NA|TRBJ2-3|TRBV18
TGTGCCAGCTCACCACGTACGGGAGTTTCAGATACGCAGTATTTT
CASSPRTGVSDTQYF
>NA|NA|TRBJ1-5|TRBV5-4
TGTGCCAGCAGCTTGGACCCGGGGGATCAGCCCCAGCATTTT
CASSLDPGDQPQHF
>NA|once|TRBJ1-1|TRBV9
TGTGCCAGCAGCGTAGGGGGGGCGGGCACTGAAGCTTTCTTT
CASSVGGAGTEAFF
>NA|NA|TRBJ1-5|TRBV2
TGTGCCAGCAAAGGGGCCGATAATCAGCCCCAGCATTTT
CASKGADNQPQHF
>NA|NA|TRBJ2-5|TRBV19
TGTGCCAGTAGTATACCACTCCAAGAGACCCAGTACTTC
CASSIPLQETQYF
>NA|NA|TRBJ1-1|TRBV25-1
TGTGCCAGCACCAGGGGCGGCACTGAAGCTTTCTTT
CASTRGGTEAFF
>TRBD1|NA|TRBJ2-7|TRBV4-2
TGTGCCAGCAGCCAAGATATTGGACAGGAGGTCCACGAGCAGTACTTC
CASSQDIGQEVHEQYF
>NA|NA|TRBJ2-7|TRBV7-2
TGTGCCAGCAGCCCCGGGACCCCCTACGAGCAGTACTTC
CASSPGTPYEQYF
>NA|NA|TRBJ1-6|TRBV1
TGCACCAGCAGCCAAGAAGGGGTGTTACATTCACCCCTCCACTTT
CTSSQEGVLHSPLHF
>TRBD1|NA|TRBJ1-1|TRBV20-1
TGCAGTGCGGGACAGGGGCCTGAAGCTTTCTTT
CSAGQGPEAFF
>NA|NA|TRBJ2-7|TRBV5-6
TGTGCCAGCAGCTCGACCGCAGGAAAATACGAGCAGTACTTC
CASSSTAGKYEQYF
>NA|NA|TRBJ1-4|TRBV5-1
TGCGCCAGCAGTACAGAGCCAACTAATGAAAAACTGTTTTTT
CASSTEPTNEKLFF
>TRBD1|NA|TRBJ1-5|TRBV10-3
TGTGCCATCAGTGGGGACAGAGATCAGCCCCAGCATTTT
CAISGDRDQPQHF
>TRBD2|NA|TRBJ2-1|TRBV7-9
TGTGCCGTCAATGTGGGGGGGTTTACCTACAATGAGCAGTTCTTC
CAVNVGGFTYNEQFF